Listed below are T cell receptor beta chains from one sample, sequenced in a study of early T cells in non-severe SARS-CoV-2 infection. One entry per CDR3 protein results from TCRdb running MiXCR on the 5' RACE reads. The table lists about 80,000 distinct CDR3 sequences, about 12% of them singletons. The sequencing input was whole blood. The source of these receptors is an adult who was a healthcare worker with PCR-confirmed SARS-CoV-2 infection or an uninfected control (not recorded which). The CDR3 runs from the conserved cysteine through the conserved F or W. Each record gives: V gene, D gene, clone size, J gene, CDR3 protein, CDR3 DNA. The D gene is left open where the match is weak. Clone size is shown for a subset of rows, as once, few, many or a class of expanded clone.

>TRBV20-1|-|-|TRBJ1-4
CSAQWVNEKLFF
TGCAGTGCTCAGTGGGTTAATGAAAAACTGTTTTTT
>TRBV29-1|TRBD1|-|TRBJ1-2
CSVIRDSAANGYTF
TGCAGCGTGATCCGGGACAGCGCGGCTAACGGCTACACCTTC
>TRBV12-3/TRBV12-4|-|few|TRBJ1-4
CASKTSEKLFF
TGTGCCAGCAAAACCTCTGAAAAACTGTTTTTT
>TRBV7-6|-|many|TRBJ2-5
CASSLLRSEDQETQYF
TGTGCCAGCAGCTTATTGCGGTCGGAGGACCAAGAGACCCAGTACTTC
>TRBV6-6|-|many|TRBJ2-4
CASSPPFTGAAKNIQYF
TGTGCCAGCAGTCCCCCCTTTACAGGCGCGGCCAAAAACATTCAGTACTTC
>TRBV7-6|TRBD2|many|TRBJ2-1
CASSINRGEGYGSGRDAEQFF
TGTGCCAGCAGCATCAACCGGGGAGAGGGGTATGGTAGCGGGCGGGATGCTGAGCAGTTCTTC
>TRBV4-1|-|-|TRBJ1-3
CASSQGPQTASGNTIYF
TGCGCCAGCAGCCAAGGACCCCAGACAGCCTCTGGAAACACCATATATTTT
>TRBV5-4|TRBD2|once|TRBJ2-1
CASSSRTSGLKGQFF
TGTGCCAGCAGCTCCCGGACTAGCGGCTTGAAGGGGCAGTTCTTC
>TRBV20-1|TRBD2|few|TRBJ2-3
CSTPGRDWRGGGDTQYF
TGCAGTACTCCGGGCCGGGATTGGCGGGGGGGCGGAGATACGCAGTATTTT
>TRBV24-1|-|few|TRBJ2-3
CATSDQRTDTQYF
TGTGCCACCAGTGACCAGCGGACAGATACGCAGTATTTT
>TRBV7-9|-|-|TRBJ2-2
CASSSEQGPTNTGELFF
TGTGCCAGCAGCTCAGAACAGGGCCCCACGAACACCGGGGAGCTGTTTTTT
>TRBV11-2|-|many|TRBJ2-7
CASSPQSEQYF
TGTGCCAGCAGCCCCCAGAGCGAGCAGTACTTC
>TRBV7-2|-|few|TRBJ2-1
CASSFLVEQFF
TGTGCCAGCAGCTTCCTGGTGGAGCAGTTCTTC
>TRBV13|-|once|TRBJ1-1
CASSSGVDEAFF
TGTGCCAGCAGCTCTGGCGTTGATGAAGCTTTCTTT
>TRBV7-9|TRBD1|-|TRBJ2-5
CASSFRTGPGETQYF
TGTGCCAGCAGCTTCAGGACAGGGCCTGGAGAGACCCAGTACTTC
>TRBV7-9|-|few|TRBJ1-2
CASSHLEVVGYTF
TGTGCCAGCAGCCACCTAGAGGTAGTTGGCTACACCTTC
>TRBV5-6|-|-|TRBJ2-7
CASSRRDRISYEQYF
TGTGCCAGCAGCCGCCGGGACCGTATCTCCTACGAGCAGTACTTC
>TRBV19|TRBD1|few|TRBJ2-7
CASSISRETGGEQYF
TGTGCCAGTAGTATATCGAGAGAGACAGGGGGCGAGCAGTACTTC
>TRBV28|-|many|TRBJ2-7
CASLNSKRGRYEQYF
TGTGCCAGCCTGAATTCCAAGAGGGGTCGTTACGAGCAGTACTTC
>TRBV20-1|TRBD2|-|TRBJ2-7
CSAPSGGSPYEQYF
TGCAGTGCGCCTAGCGGGGGGTCTCCCTACGAGCAGTACTTC
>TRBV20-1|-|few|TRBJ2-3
CSAKTSTDTQYF
TGCAGTGCCAAAACTAGCACAGATACGCAGTATTTT
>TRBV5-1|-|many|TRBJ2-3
CASSMGGRDTQYF
TGCGCCAGCAGCATGGGGGGACGAGATACGCAGTATTTT
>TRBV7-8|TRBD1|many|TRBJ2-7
CASSLAEDRGYEQYF
TGTGCCAGCAGCTTAGCAGAGGACAGGGGATACGAGCAGTACTTC
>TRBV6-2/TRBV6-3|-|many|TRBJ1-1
CASSYGFGWGRVTEAFF
TGTGCCAGCAGTTATGGATTCGGGTGGGGTCGTGTCACTGAAGCTTTCTTT
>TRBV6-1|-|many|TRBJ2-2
CASRGSRGVNTGELFF
TGTGCCAGCAGGGGTAGCCGGGGAGTGAACACCGGGGAGCTGTTTTTT
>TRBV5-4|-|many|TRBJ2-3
CASSLEGSGTDTQYF
TGTGCCAGCAGCTTGGAAGGTAGCGGCACAGATACGCAGTATTTT
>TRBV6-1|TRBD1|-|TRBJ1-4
CASRGDRGPFEKLFF
TGTGCCAGCAGAGGGGACAGGGGGCCTTTCGAAAAACTGTTTTTT
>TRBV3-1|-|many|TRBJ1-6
CASSQLAYNSPLHF
TGTGCCAGCAGCCAATTGGCCTATAATTCACCCCTCCACTTT
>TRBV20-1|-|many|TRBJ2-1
CSARDSGWGASYNEQFF
TGCAGTGCTAGAGATTCTGGTTGGGGGGCGTCCTACAATGAGCAGTTCTTC
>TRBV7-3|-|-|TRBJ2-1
CASSLLPSAYNEQFF
TGTGCCAGCAGCTTACTCCCTAGCGCCTACAATGAGCAGTTCTTC
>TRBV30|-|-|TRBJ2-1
CAWSPSDEQFF
TGTGCCTGGAGTCCCTCGGATGAGCAGTTCTTC
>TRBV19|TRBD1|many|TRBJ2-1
CASSMNGQATNEQFF
TGTGCCAGTAGTATGAACGGACAGGCAACCAATGAGCAGTTCTTC
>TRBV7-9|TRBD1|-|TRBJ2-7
CASSFFTSPGQAYEQYF
TGTGCCAGCAGCTTCTTTACCTCACCGGGACAGGCGTACGAGCAGTACTTC
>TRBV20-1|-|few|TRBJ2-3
CSARNPEDNTDTQYF
TGCAGTGCTAGAAACCCCGAGGACAACACAGATACGCAGTATTTT
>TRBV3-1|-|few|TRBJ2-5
CASSQLGVETQYF
TGTGCCAGCAGCCAACTCGGCGTCGAGACCCAGTACTTC
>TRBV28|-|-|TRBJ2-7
CASSQYRAGAYEQYF
TGTGCCAGCAGTCAGTACAGGGCAGGGGCCTACGAGCAGTACTTC
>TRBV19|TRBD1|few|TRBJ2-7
CASSNGQGYDEQYF
TGTGCCAGTAGTAATGGACAGGGATACGACGAGCAGTACTTC